The T cell receptor (beta chain) under discussion was sequenced for a study of blood T cell dynamics during melanoma immunotherapy. Study-level points and caveats: At W3, later disease-control patients showed bifurcated PBMC repertoire changes, unlike progressors.

TCRdb keeps only in-frame clones here, not all; method: immunoSEQ multiplex PCR. In the table there are over 8,500 clones, around 90% of which are singletons. Notes on this clone: The antigen is undetermined.

The CDR3 has 17 amino acids. Losses at the gene ends were 5 bases for V and 6 bases for J; bases not matched to a gene: 16. Germline assignment: CDR1 SEHNR and CDR2 FQNEAQ (reference sequence). Time point meaning: pre-treatment baseline. Samples come from before therapy and from week 3 after the first blockade cycle. Disease control meant complete response, partial response or stable disease at 12 weeks. Prior systemic cancer therapy, immunosuppressant use and other active malignancies excluded patients. Sequenced material: blood, taken from a patient treated with checkpoint blockade. This TCR came from a human donor with melanoma. This chain links TRBV7-9 with TRBJ2-4, with 7 positions matching TRBD2. Here the CDR3 DNA reads TGTGCCAGCAGCCCCTTCCTCGGGCGGGGAGGGAGAAACATTCAGTACTTC. It is translated as CASSPFLGRGGRNIQYF.